These 10 T cell receptor beta chains share one sample of origin, sequenced in a study of PD-1 blockade in classical Hodgkin lymphoma. Documented time point: cycle 4 day 1 (C4D1), after 6 weeks of nivolumab. There was relapse after autologous stem cell transplantation in every patient, and there was variation in brentuximab vedotin exposure. TCRdb keeps only in-frame clones here, not all; method: immunoSEQ multiplex PCR. The table lists 7,500 to 9,500 clones, 70% to 90% of them singletons, with approximately 36% in the top ten. The source was peripheral blood mononuclear cells (PBMCs), collected before the fourth cycle of nivolumab. Receptor source: a human donor with classical Hodgkin lymphoma.

CDR3 bases: TGTGCCAGCAGTTTGGGACTAGCGGGCTTCACCGGGGAGCTGTTTTTT. Protein product: CASSLGLAGFTGELFF. The J gene is TRBJ2-2, the V gene TRBV2; 12 bases align to TRBD2. V was pared by 5 bases and J by 4 bases, with 5 bases of the junction left unmatched. From germline, CDR1 is SNHLY and CDR2 FYNNEI. The CDR3 length is 16 residues.

This rearrangement joins TRBV4-1 to TRBJ2-4; 12 nucleotides agree with TRBD2. Trimming cost V 0 bases and J 0 bases; bases outside gene matches: 12. CDR1 is MGHRA and CDR2 is YSYEKL in the germline V gene. This CDR3 comprises 21 residues. For the CDR3, the DNA is TGCGCCAGCAGCCAAGAGCGACTAGCGGGAGTCGGAGGAGTAGCCAAAAACATTCAGTACTTC. It yields the protein CASSQERLAGVGGVAKNIQYF.

The gene calls are TRBV10-1 and TRBJ2-1; 9 positions agree with TRBD2. Germline trimming cut 6 bases from V and 5 bases from J; bases unmatched to any gene: 2. There are 13 residues in the CDR3. The germline V gene encodes CDR1 WNHNN and CDR2 SYGVQD (reference sequence). DNA of the CDR3: TGCGCCAGCAGGGCTAGCGGGGACAATGAGCAGTTCTTC. It is translated as CASRASGDNEQFF.

The chain carries TRBV14 and TRBJ2-5; 9 bases line up with TRBD1. Trimming removed 4 bases from V and 5 bases from J; junction bases left unmatched: 8. The length of the CDR3 is 15 residues. Germline values: CDR1 SGHDN, CDR2 FVKESK. CDR3 residues: CASSLRTGEMETQYF. The CDR3 DNA follows: TGTGCCAGCAGCCTCCGGACAGGGGAAATGGAGACCCAGTACTTC.

The chain carries TRBV19 and TRBJ2-3, with TRBD2 matching 8 bases. In germline, CDR1 is LNHDA, CDR2 SQIVND (reference sequence). Losses at the gene ends were 7 bases for V and 6 bases for J; bases not matched to a gene: 15. The CDR3 loop spans 16 amino acids. The CDR3 sequence is CASNRGNGRAEDTQYF. CDR3 in DNA: TGTGCCAGTAATAGGGGTAACGGGAGGGCCGAGGATACGCAGTATTTT.

This chain joins TRBV2 and TRBJ1-2, with 9 bases lining up with TRBD1. With V trimmed by 6 bases and J by 6 bases, 8 bases remained unmatched. CDR3 length equals 14 residues. Germline CDR1 and CDR2: SNHLY and FYNNEI. CDR3 in amino acids: CASSWITGGDGYTF. The CDR3 nucleotides read TGTGCCAGCAGCTGGATAACAGGGGGCGATGGCTACACCTTC.

This chain connects TRBV6-1 to TRBJ2-7; TRBD2 is a possible D gene (6 bases). In germline, CDR1 is MNHNS, CDR2 SASEGT. There are 15 residues in the CDR3. V gave up 4 bases and J gave up 0 bases, with 13 bases separating them. CDR3: CASSVGGTLSYEQYF. Written as DNA, the CDR3 is TGTGCCAGCAGTGTCGGCGGGACCCTCTCCTACGAGCAGTACTTC.

The V and J genes are TRBV6-6 and TRBJ1-4; possible D gene TRBD1, 5 bases. Germline assignment: CDR1 MNHNY and CDR2 SVGAGI (reference sequence). The CDR3 sequence is 13 residues long. The V end lost 5 bases, the J end lost 14 bases, and 18 bases lay between the germline ends. The CDR3 nucleotides read TGTGCCAGCAGTACCGGGGGTGGCAGGGCCCTGTTTTTT. It codes for CASSTGGGRALFF.

J is TRBJ2-3 and V is TRBV30; tentative D call: TRBD1 (5 bases). The CDR3 has 13 amino acids. V was shortened by 3 bases and J by 4 bases, with 11 bases between the two germline ends. From germline, CDR1 is GTSNPN and CDR2 SVGIG (reference sequence). CDR3 sequence: CAWSAGISDTQYF. CDR3 sequence (DNA): TGTGCCTGGAGCGCAGGGATTTCAGATACGCAGTATTTT.

CDR3 sequence: CASSGDRDSYNEQFF. CDR3 coding DNA: TGTGCCAGCAGCGGGGACAGGGACTCCTACAATGAGCAGTTCTTC. The chain combines TRBV7-9 with TRBJ2-1, with TRBD1 identical over 9 bases. Looked up from germline, CDR1 is SEHNR and CDR2 is FQNEAQ (reference sequence). CDR3 length: 15 residues. V lost 5 bases, J lost 0 bases, and 2 bases stayed unmatched.